This section outlines one TCR beta chain sequence together with its context. As originally analysed: The assay estimated nucleated cells by amplifying reference gene primers. The protocol was immunoSEQ multiplex PCR, while the TCRdb copy is restricted to in-frame clones and leaves out a portion. V and J calls and clone size follow that table, whereas D and trimming were derived from the DNA. This sample has under 200,000 clones, with around 85% found just once. This CDR3 comprises 12 residues. CDR1 and CDR2 (germline): SGDLS, YYNGEE. V was shortened by 0 bases and J by 10 bases, with 5 bases between the two germline ends. The data stem from a study of blood T cell repertoires in COVID-19. Whole-study context: Acute-phase and convalescent COVID-19 samples originated in the United States, Italy and Spain.

V usage is TRBV9 and J usage is TRBJ1-6; no clear D. The sequencing input was peripheral blood. This TCR derives from a man in his sixties with acute or convalescent COVID-19. CDR3 in DNA: TGTGCCAGCAGCGTAGCGGGGTCACCCCTCCACTTT. This sequence encodes CASSVAGSPLHF.